This TCR beta chain was captured in a study of a mutant IDH1 vaccine in newly diagnosed glioma (dated by TCRdb to the early 2020s). With respect to the entire study: Patients were given eight vaccinations, in weeks 1, 3, 5, 7, 11, 15, 19 and 23, which matched visits V03 through V10. Peripheral blood was collected at six visits: V03 (baseline), V05, V07, V10, V12 and V13. For exploratory analyses, some 24 treated patients had longitudinal TCRB deep sequencing done wherever samples were available. Vaccination started 4-6 weeks after radiotherapy alone, or was given together with temozolomide cycles in the groups whose treatment included chemotherapy. Before enrollment, most patients had been given radiochemotherapy with temozolomide as standard therapy, while the rest had received either radiotherapy alone or temozolomide alone. Of the roughly 34 treated patients, approximately 62% were male and about 40% were female, and the mean age was approximately 40 years.

Beyond this particular receptor, the publication reports: The authors noted that analyses of patient blood samples could not be reproduced because of sample limitations. Changes in the top peripheral T cell clonotypes picked up by TCRB sequencing did not appear to be linked to pseudoprogression. Immune responses induced by the vaccine were seen in 90% to 95% of patients across multiple MHC alleles. Availability determined which PBMC samples were chosen for TCRB deep sequencing.

The library was obtained by the immunoSEQ multiplex PCR assay. The hsTCRB Kit was used according to the manufacturer's protocol to amplify rearranged TCR beta chain sequences. TCRB libraries were sequenced on an Illumina MiSeq. The authors' analysis ran thus. Demultiplexing, trimming and gene mapping were performed with the kit vendor's proprietary platform. TCRdb re-hosts the immuneACCESS table, in-frame sequences only. Its copies lack some clones; in the studies checked, an unresolved V gene accounts for under half of them, and the cause for the rest is not known. That table gives V, J and clone size, and the DNA gave D and trimming. In all, the sample holds approximately 61,000 clones, and 80% of those were seen once. The ten largest clones represent 5% to 6.5% of the sample. Points on this clone: Its antigen has not been determined. No quality values exist for individual bases; no much larger clone is one base distant.

The sample's time point, from its label and the paper: week 11, during vaccination. Each vaccine dose, consisting of 300 ug of a 20-mer mutant IDH1 peptide in Montanide, was administered subcutaneously with topical imiquimod. All donors had newly diagnosed IDH1-mutant astrocytomas of WHO grade 3 or 4 that showed loss of nuclear ATRX. The samples were drawn from NOA16, a multicentre, single-arm, open-label phase I trial in Germany that tested a mutant IDH1 peptide vaccine in humans for the first time. Genomic DNA for TCRB sequencing was extracted from EDTA blood using the DNeasy Blood and Tissue Kit. According to the germline V gene, CDR1 reads ENHRY and CDR2 reads SYGVKD. The CDR3 runs 15 amino acids, cysteine and phenylalanine included. Of all the DNA, just the CDR3 is kept, 45 bases in frame from base 1. V loses 5 bases at its end and J loses 6 bases; junction bases beyond the gene matches: 8.

Sequences were derived from PBMCs, sampled from a glioma patient whose treatment included an IDH1 peptide vaccine. The rearranged chain carries TRBV10-3 and TRBJ2-1, with 9 junctional bases fitting TRBD1. The sequence was obtained from a man aged 45-65 years with glioma. The DNA sequence is TGTGCCATCAGTAATGGTATGACAGGGGGCAATGAGCAGTTCTTC. Translated, it reads CAISNGMTGGNEQFF.